Listed below are T cell receptor beta chains from one sample, sequenced in a study of shared clonotypes between healthy human individuals. Here immunoSEQ multiplex PCR was the method, and the copy in TCRdb shows in-frame clones only, minus some. The sample lists millions of clones, approximately 92% occurring once. Sequencing was carried out using naive CD4+ T cells sorted from blood. Receptors were obtained from a man aged 18 to 30 in good health. The conserved cysteine and the conserved F or W are not part of the CDR3 here. Each record gives: J gene, V gene, CDR3 protein.

TRBJ1-3 | TRBV5-1 | ASSPPPGYGNTIY
TRBJ2-7 | TRBV29-1 | SVSTGPYEQY
NA | TRBV2 | ASSDKAESSYEQY
TRBJ1-6 | TRBV11-2 | ASSLAAGANSPLH
TRBJ1-2 | TRBV5-1 | ASSLAAGSRGGYT
TRBJ1-2 | TRBV10-3 | AISGEGELYGYT
TRBJ2-3 | TRBV7-9 | ASSTYRASTDTQY
TRBJ1-2 | TRBV23-1 | ASSHPPTRLGFYGYT
TRBJ1-2 | TRBV20-1 | SVSGGGGYT
TRBJ2-1 | TRBV5-4 | ASSSQAGGSNEQF
TRBJ1-6 | TRBV7-2 | ASSLERKSPLH